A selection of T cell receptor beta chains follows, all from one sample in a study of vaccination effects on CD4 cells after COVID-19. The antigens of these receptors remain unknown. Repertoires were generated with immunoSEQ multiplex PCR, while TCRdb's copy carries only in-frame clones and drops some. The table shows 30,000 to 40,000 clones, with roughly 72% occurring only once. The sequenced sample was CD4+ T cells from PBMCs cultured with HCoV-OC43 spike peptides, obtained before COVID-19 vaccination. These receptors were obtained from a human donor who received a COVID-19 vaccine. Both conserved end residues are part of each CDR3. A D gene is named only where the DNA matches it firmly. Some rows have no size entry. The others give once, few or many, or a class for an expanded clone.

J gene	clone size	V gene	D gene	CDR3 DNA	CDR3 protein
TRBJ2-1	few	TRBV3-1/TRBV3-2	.	TGTGCCAGCAGCCAAGACCCGTCCCTCTCCTACAATGAGCAGTTCTTC	CASSQDPSLSYNEQFF
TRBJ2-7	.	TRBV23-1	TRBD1	TGCGCCAGCAGTCGTCCCGGGACAGGGACCCACGAGCAGTACTTC	CASSRPGTGTHEQYF
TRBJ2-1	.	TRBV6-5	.	TGTGCCAGCAATCCTGACTCCGGCGTAAATGAGCAGTTCTTC	CASNPDSGVNEQFF
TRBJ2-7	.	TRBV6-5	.	TGTGCCAGCATAGGCAGATCCTACGAGCAGTACTTC	CASIGRSYEQYF
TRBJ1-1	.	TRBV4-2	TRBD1	TGTGCCAGCAGCCAAGAAAGGACCATTAGGAGGGCTGACTCAACGGGACAGAGGAACACTGAAGCTTTCTTT	CASSQERTIRRADSTGQRNTEAFF
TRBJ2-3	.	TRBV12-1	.	TGTGCCAGCAGCCGCCCGGGGACAACCGAAGGCACAGATACGCAGTATTTT	CASSRPGTTEGTDTQYF
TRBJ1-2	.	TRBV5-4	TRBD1	TGTGCCAGCAGCTTGGGGACAGGGGGCCGTGGCTATGGCTACACCTTC	CASSLGTGGRGYGYTF
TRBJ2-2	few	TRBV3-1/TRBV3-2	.	TGTGCCAGCAGCCAAGCGGCAGTGAACACCGGGGAGCTGTTTTTT	CASSQAAVNTGELFF
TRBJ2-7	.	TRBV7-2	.	TGTGCCAGCAGCTTCAAGGTGTCTTACGAGCAGTACTTC	CASSFKVSYEQYF
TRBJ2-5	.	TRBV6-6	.	TGTGCCAGCAGTCCCCGCAGGGGTGAAAAGACCCAGTACTTC	CASSPRRGEKTQYF
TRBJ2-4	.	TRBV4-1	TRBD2	TGCGCCAGCAGCCTACAAAGTTTAGCGGGTAAAAACATTCAGTACTTC	CASSLQSLAGKNIQYF
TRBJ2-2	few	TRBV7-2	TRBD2	TGTGCCAGCAGCTTCACGGGGGGGCGTAAAACCGGGGAGCTGTTTTTT	CASSFTGGRKTGELFF
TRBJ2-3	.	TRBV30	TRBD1	TGTGCCTGGAACCGGGACAGGGGAAAAGATACGCAGTATTTT	CAWNRDRGKDTQYF
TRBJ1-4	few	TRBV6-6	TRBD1	TGTGCCAGCAGGGACAGGGTTGATGAAAAACTGTTTTTT	CASRDRVDEKLFF
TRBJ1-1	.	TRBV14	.	TGTGCCAGCAGCCTGATGATGAACACTGAAGCTTTCTTT	CASSLMMNTEAFF
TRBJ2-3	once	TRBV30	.	TGTGCCTGGAGTGGTCGACAGATTACTAGCACAGATACGCAGTATTTT	CAWSGRQITSTDTQYF
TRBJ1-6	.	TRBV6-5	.	TGTGCCAGCAGTTACCAGGGGAGTGGTTCACCCCTCCACTTT	CASSYQGSGSPLHF
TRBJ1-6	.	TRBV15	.	TGTGCCACCAGGCGCCAGGGTAATTCACCCCTCCACTTT	CATRRQGNSPLHF
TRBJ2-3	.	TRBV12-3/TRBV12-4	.	TGTGCCAGCAGTCTAACAGGTTTTGCGCAGTATTTT	CASSLTGFAQYF
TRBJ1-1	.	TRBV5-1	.	TGCGCCAGCAGCTTGGCCAGCTCTAGGGGGGACACTGAAGCTTTCTTT	CASSLASSRGDTEAFF
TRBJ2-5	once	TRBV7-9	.	TGTGCCAGCAGCTTAGCGCGGAGGGGGAACCCTCAAGAGACCCAGTACTTC	CASSLARRGNPQETQYF
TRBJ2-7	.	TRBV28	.	TGTGCCAGCAGTTTAGGGTACGAGCAGTACTTC	CASSLGYEQYF
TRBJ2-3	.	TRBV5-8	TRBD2	TGTGCCAGCAGCTTGGTAGCGGGAGCAACTAGCACAGATACGCAGTATTTT	CASSLVAGATSTDTQYF
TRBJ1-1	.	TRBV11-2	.	TGTGCCAGCAGCTTGGAGGGGCAGGGCACTGAAGCTTTCTTT	CASSLEGQGTEAFF
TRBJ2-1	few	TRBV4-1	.	TGCGCCAGCAGCAAGACCGGGACAAACTACAATGAGCAGTTCTTC	CASSKTGTNYNEQFF
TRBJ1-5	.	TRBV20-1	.	TGCAGTGCTAGTCGGGGAAATCAGCCCCAGCATTTT	CSASRGNQPQHF
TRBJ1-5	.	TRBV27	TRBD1	TGTGCCAGCTCGAGGACAGGGCTTAGCAATCAGCCCCAGCATTTT	CASSRTGLSNQPQHF
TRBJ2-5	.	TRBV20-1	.	TGCAGTGCTAGTGGGGGCCGTTTCGAGACCCAGTACTTC	CSASGGRFETQYF
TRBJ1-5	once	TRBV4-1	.	TGCGCCAGCAGCCAAGATTGGGGGGGTAGCAATCAGCCCCAGCATTTT	CASSQDWGGSNQPQHF
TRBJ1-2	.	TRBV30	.	TGTGCCTGGAGGAAACAGGGTCAGCAACCGTATGGCTACACCTTC	CAWRKQGQQPYGYTF
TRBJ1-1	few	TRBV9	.	TGTGCCAGCAGCGGACCCGGGGGGGCGAACACTGAAGCTTTCTTT	CASSGPGGANTEAFF
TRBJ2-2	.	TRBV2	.	TGTGCCAGCAGTGTAGGGTTCGCGAACACCGGGGAGCTGTTTTTT	CASSVGFANTGELFF
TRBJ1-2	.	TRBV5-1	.	TGCGCCAGCAGCTTGTTATCCGGGGGCGCATTTGGCTACACCTTC	CASSLLSGGAFGYTF
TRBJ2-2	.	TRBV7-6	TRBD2	TGTGCCAGCAGCTTTTGGGGACTAGCGGGGGCCACGAACACCGGGGAGCTGTTTTTT	CASSFWGLAGATNTGELFF
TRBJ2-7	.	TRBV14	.	TGTGCCAGCAGCCAAGATGCCGGATATTGGGGGGCCGCCTACGAGCAGTACTTC	CASSQDAGYWGAAYEQYF
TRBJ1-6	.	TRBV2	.	TGTGCCAGCAGTGAAGCCCATCCTTACAGCTCACCCCTCCACTTT	CASSEAHPYSSPLHF
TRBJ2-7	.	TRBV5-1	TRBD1	TGCGCCAGCCAGGGGGAAAAGTCCTACGAGCAGTACTTC	CASQGEKSYEQYF
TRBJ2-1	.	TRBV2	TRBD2	TGTGCCAGCGGAGGGACTAGCGGGGGCAGGTACAATGAGCAGTTCTTC	CASGGTSGGRYNEQFF
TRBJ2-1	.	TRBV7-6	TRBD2	TGTGCCAGCAGCTTCTCCTTGGCTAGCGGCCATTTGACCTACAATGAGCAGTTCTTC	CASSFSLASGHLTYNEQFF
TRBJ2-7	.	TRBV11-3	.	TGTGCCAGCAGCTTAGGGGGGGGCAGCTCCTACGAGCAGTACTTC	CASSLGGGSSYEQYF
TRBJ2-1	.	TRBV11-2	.	TGTGCCAGCAGCATAACGGGCAATGAGCAGTTCTTC	CASSITGNEQFF
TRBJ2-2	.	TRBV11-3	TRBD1	TGTGCCAGCAGCCCGGCCGGGACAGGGATCGGGGAGCTGTTTTTT	CASSPAGTGIGELFF
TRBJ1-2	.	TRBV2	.	TGTGCCAGAGCTCAGGGGTATGGCTACACCTTC	CARAQGYGYTF
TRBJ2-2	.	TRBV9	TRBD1	TGTGCCAGCAGCACAGGACAGGGGCACAACACCGGGGAGCTGTTTTTT	CASSTGQGHNTGELFF
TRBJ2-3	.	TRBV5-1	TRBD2	TGCGCCAGCAGCTTGGGACTAGCGGCTAGCACAGATACGCAGTATTTT	CASSLGLAASTDTQYF
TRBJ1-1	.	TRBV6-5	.	TGTGCCAGCGAGTCCGGGCAGACGATGAACACTGAAGCTTTCTTT	CASESGQTMNTEAFF
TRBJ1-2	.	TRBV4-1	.	TGCGCCAGCAGCCAAGAGGGCCTTAGAGGCTACACCTTC	CASSQEGLRGYTF
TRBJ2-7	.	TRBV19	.	TGTGCCAGTAGTATAGATCAGGGGAACTACGAGCAGTACTTC	CASSIDQGNYEQYF
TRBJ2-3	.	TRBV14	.	TGTGCCAGCAGCCAAGATGGGGCAGGGCTCCGCACAGATACGCAGTATTTT	CASSQDGAGLRTDTQYF
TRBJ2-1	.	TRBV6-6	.	TGTGCCAGCAGTACCGCCCGCTACAGGGATGAGCAGTTCTTC	CASSTARYRDEQFF
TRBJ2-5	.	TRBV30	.	TGTGCCTGGAGTGGGCAGGGCAACCTCAGGGAGACCCAGTACTTC	CAWSGQGNLRETQYF
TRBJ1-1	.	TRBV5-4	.	TGTGCCAGCAGCTCCCGTGCGGGCTGGGACACTGAAGCTTTCTTT	CASSSRAGWDTEAFF